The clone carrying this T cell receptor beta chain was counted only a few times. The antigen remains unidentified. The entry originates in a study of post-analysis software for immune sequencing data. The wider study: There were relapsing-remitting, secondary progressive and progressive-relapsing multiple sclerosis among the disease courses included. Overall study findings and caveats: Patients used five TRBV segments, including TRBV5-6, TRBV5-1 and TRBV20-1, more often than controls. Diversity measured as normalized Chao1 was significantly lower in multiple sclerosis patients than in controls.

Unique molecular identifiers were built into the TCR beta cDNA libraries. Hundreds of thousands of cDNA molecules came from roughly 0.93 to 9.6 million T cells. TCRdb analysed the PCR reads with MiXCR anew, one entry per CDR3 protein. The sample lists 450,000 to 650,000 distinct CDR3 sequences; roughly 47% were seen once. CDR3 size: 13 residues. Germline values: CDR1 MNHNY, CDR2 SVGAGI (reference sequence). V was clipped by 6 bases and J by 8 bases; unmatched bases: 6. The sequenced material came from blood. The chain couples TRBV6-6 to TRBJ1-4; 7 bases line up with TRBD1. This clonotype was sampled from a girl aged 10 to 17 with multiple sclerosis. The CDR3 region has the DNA TGTGCCAGCAGAATGGGACAGCCAGAAAAACTGTTTTTT. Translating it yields CASRMGQPEKLFF.